Given below is one TCR beta chain in context. V was pared by 3 bases and J by 8 bases, with 10 bases of the junction left unmatched. In germline, CDR1 is LNHDA, CDR2 SQIVND (reference sequence). CDR3 length: 15 amino acids. This sample was included in a study of blood T cell repertoires in COVID-19. Assay: immunoSEQ multiplex PCR; the TCRdb copy retains only in-frame clones and omits some. Here the sample spans under 150,000 clones, 88% being singletons. The V call is TRBV19, the J call TRBJ2-1, with 7 bases matching TRBD2. Sample: peripheral blood. This clonotype was obtained from a human donor in a cohort sampled during active COVID-19. In DNA form, the CDR3 reads TGTGCCAGTAGTATTCTTTTGGGGGGGTTTCATGAGCAGTTCTTC. Residues: CASSILLGGFHEQFF. Full variable domain (missing parts from reference TRBV19 and TRBJ2-1): DGGITQSPKYLFRKEGQNVTLSCEQNLNHDAMYWYRQDPGQGLRLIYYSQIVNDFQKGDIAEGYSVSREKKESFPLTVTSAQKNPTAFYLCASSILLGGFHEQFFGPGTRLTVL.